This T cell receptor (beta chain) was found in a study of beta chain features in type 1 diabetes. Study-level results: Lower insertion and higher deletion counts appeared at VDJ junctions in type 1 diabetes patients. Healthy donors had naive, central memory and Treg TCRB repertoires that appeared less similar than those seen among patients.

The V gene's germline CDR1 is SGDLS and CDR2 YYNGEE. CDR3 length equals 16 residues. TCRB transcripts that were expressed got sequenced, as all of the isolated RNA had been reverse transcribed. The assay was immunoSEQ multiplex PCR, and TCRdb's table has in-frame clones only and misses some. The table includes almost 350,000 clones, roughly a fifth detected once. This clone was picked up a small number of times. What it recognizes is unknown. At one end the junction does not follow the germline gene, possibly because of a read error. The sequence derives from a woman under 30 in good health. Sequenced: naive CD4+ T cells from blood. The V and J genes are TRBV9 and TRBJ2-1; 8 bases line up with TRBD2. The CDR3 reads CASSVVEAGVPPDLVF. The CDR3 DNA is TGTGCCAGCAGCGTAGTAGAAGCGGGGGTTCCCCCCGATTTGGTCTTC.